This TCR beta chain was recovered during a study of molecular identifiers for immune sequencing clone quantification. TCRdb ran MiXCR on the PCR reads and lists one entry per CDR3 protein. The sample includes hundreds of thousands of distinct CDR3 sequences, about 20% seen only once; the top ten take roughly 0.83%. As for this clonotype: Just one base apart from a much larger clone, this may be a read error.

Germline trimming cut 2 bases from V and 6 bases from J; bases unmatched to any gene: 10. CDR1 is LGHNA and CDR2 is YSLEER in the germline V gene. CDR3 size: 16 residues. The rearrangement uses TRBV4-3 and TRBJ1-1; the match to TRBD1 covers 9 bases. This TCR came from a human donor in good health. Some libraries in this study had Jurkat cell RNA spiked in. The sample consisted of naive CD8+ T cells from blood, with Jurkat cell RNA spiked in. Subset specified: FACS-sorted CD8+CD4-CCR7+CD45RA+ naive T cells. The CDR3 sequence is CASSQHPPGQGAEAFF. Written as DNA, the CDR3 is TGCGCCAGCAGCCAACACCCTCCGGGACAGGGAGCTGAAGCTTTCTTT.